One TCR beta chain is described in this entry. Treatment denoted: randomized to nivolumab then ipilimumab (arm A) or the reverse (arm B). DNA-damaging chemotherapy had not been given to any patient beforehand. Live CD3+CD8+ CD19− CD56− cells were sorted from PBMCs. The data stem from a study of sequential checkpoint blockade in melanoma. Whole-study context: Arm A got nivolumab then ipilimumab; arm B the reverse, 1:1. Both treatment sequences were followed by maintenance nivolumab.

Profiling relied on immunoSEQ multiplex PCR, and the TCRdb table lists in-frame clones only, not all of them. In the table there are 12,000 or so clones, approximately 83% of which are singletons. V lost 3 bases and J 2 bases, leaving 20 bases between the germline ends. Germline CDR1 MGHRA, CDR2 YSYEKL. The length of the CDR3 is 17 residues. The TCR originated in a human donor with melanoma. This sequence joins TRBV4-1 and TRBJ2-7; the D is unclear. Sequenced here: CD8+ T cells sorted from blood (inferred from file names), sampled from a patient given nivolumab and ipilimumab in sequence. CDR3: CASSQAPLTTVTYEQYF. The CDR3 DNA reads TGCGCCAGCAGCCAGGCGCCCCTGACGACTGTGACCTACGAGCAGTACTTC.